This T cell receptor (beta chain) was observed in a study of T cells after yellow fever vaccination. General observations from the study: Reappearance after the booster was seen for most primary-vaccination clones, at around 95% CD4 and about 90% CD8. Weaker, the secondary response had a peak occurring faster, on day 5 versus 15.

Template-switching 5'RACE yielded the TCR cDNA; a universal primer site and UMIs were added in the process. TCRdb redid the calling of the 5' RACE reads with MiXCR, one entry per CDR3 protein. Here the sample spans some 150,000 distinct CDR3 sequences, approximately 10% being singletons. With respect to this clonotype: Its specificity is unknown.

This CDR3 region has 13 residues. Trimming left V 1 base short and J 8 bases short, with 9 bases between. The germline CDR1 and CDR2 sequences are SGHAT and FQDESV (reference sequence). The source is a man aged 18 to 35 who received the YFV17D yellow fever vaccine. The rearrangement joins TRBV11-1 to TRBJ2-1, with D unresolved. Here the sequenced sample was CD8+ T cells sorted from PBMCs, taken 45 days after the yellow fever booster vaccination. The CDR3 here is CASSLGPLDEQFF. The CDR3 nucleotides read TGTGCCAGCAGCTTAGGGCCCTTGGATGAGCAGTTCTTC.